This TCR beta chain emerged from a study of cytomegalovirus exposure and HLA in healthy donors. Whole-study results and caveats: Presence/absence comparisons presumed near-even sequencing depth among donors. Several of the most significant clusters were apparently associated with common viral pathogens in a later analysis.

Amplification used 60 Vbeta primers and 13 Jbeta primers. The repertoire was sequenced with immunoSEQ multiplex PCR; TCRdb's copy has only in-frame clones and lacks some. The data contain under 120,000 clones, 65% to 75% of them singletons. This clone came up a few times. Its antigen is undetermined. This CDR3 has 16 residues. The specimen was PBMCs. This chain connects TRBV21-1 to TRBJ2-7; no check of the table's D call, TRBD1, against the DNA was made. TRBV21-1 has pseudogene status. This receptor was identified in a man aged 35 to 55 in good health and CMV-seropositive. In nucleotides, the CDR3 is TGTGCCAGCAGCGGTGGGCCCGGGACAGCCCCAGAGGAGCAGTACTTC. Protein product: CASSGGPGTAPEEQYF.